The clone carrying this T cell receptor (beta chain) was picked up one time. Trimming at V came to 5 bases and at J to 7 bases, leaving 12 bases not matched to a gene. Germline V gene data show CDR1 as SGHTA and CDR2 as FQGTGA. The length of the CDR3 is 16 residues. As originally analysed: Amplification of reference gene primers provided the estimated nucleated cell counts. Assay: immunoSEQ multiplex PCR; the TCRdb copy retains only in-frame clones and omits some. D and trimming were read from the DNA, whereas the V and J calls and clone size are those reported in that table. The profile shows fewer than 55,000 clones, around 88% of them singletons. The entry originates in a study of blood T cell repertoires in COVID-19. Study information: COVID-19 samples, acute and convalescent, were from the United States, Italy and Spain. PBMCs, B-cell-depleted T cells, or T cells were the source of the cDNA or gDNA that made up the material.

The gene calls are TRBV7-3 and TRBJ1-1; 11 nucleotides agree with TRBD1. This clonotype was sampled from a woman aged 60-75 years with acute or convalescent COVID-19. The sequencing sample was made of peripheral blood. CDR3 DNA: TGTGCCAGCAGCCTCATAGGAGGGGACAGGGGGAGTGAAGCTTTCTTT. Its protein product is CASSLIGGDRGSEAFF. Together with reference TRBV7-3 and TRBJ1-1, the CDR3 gives the full variable domain: GAGVSQTPSNKVTEKGKYVELRCDPISGHTALYWYRQSLGQGPEFLIYFQGTGAADDSGLPNDRFFAVRPEGSVSTLKIQRTERGDSAVYLCASSLIGGDRGSEAFFGQGTRLTVV.